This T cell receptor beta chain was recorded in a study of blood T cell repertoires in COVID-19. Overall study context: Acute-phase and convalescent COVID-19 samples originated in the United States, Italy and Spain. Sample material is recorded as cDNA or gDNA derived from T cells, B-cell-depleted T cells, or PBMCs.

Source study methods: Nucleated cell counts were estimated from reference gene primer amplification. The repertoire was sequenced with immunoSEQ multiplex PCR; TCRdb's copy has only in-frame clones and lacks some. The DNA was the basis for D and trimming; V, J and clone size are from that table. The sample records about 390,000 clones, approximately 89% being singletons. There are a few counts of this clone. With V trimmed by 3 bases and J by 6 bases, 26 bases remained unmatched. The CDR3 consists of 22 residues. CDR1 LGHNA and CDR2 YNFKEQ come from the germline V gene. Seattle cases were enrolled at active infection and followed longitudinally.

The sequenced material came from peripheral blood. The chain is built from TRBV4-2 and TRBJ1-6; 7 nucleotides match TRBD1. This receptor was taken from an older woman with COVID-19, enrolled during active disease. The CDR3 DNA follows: TGTGCCAGCAGCCAGCACAAGATGGAGTCGTCGGGACAGAGGGGGGCTAATTCACCCCTCCACTTT. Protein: CASSQHKMESSGQRGANSPLHF.